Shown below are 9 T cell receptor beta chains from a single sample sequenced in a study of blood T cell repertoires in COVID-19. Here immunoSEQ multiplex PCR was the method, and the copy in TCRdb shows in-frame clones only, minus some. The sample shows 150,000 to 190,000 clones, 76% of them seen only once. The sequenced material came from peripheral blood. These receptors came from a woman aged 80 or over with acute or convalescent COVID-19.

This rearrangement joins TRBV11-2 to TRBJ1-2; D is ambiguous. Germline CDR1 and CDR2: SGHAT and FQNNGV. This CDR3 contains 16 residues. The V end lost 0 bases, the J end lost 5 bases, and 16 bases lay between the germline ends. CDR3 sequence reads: CASSLDQWEKMYGYTF. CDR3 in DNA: TGTGCCAGCAGCTTAGATCAATGGGAGAAAATGTATGGCTACACCTTC.

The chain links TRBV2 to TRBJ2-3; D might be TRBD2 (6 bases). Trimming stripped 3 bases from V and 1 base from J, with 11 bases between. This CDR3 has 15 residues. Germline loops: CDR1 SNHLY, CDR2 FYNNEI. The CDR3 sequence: CASSDGPGGTDTQYF. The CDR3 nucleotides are TGTGCCAGCAGTGACGGTCCGGGGGGCACAGATACGCAGTATTTT.

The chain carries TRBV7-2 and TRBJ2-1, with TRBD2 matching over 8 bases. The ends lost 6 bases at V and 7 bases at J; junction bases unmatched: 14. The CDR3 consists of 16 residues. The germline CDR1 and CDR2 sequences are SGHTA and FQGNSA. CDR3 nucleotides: TGTGCCAGCAGTCGATTTTTAGCGGGGAAGGGGAATGAGCAGTTCTTC. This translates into CASSRFLAGKGNEQFF.

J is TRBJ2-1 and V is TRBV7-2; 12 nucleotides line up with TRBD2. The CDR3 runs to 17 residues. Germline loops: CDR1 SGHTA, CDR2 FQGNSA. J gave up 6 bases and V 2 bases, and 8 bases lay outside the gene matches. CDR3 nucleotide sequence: TGTGCCAGCAGCTTATTCACTAGCGGGGGGTTCTCCAATGAGCAGTTCTTC. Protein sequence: CASSLFTSGGFSNEQFF. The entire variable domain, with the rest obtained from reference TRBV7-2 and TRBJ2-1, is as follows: GAGVSQSPSNKVTEKGKDVELRCDPISGHTALYWYRQSLGQGLEFLIYFQGNSAPDKSGLPSDRFSAERTGGSVSTLTIQRTQQEDSAVYLCASSLFTSGGFSNEQFFGPGTRLTVL.

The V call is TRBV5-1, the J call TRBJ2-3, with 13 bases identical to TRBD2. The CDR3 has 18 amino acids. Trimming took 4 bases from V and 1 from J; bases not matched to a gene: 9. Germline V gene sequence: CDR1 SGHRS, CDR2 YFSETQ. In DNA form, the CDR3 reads TGCGCCAGCAGCACCACTAGCGGGGGGGCCCTTCGCACAGATACGCAGTATTTT. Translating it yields CASSTTSGGALRTDTQYF.

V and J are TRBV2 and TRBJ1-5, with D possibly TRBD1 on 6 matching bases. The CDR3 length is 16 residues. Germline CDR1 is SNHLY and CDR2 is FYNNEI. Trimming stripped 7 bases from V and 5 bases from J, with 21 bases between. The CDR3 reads CASTNSRIGGDQPQHF. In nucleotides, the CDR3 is TGTGCCAGCACCAACTCAAGGATAGGGGGGGATCAGCCCCAGCATTTT.

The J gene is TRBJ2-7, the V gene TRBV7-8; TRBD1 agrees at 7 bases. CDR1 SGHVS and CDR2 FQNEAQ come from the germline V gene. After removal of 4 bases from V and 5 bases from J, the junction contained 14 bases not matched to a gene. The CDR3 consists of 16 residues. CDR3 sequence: CASSSTWIQGFHEQYF. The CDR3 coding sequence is TGTGCCAGCAGCTCCACATGGATACAGGGGTTCCACGAGCAGTACTTC.

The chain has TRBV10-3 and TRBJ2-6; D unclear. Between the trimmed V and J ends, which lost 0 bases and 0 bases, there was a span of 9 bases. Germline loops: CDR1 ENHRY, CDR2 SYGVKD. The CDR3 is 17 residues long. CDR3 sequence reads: CAISESFGSSGANVLTF. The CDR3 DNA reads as TGTGCCATCAGTGAGTCATTTGGTAGCTCTGGGGCCAACGTCCTGACTTTC.

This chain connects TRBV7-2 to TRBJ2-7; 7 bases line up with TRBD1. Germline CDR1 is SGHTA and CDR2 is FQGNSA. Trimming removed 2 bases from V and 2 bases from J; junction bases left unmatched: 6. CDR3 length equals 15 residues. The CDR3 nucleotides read TGTGCCAGCAGCTTAAGCACAGGGGAAGCCTACGAGCAGTACTTC. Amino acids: CASSLSTGEAYEQYF.